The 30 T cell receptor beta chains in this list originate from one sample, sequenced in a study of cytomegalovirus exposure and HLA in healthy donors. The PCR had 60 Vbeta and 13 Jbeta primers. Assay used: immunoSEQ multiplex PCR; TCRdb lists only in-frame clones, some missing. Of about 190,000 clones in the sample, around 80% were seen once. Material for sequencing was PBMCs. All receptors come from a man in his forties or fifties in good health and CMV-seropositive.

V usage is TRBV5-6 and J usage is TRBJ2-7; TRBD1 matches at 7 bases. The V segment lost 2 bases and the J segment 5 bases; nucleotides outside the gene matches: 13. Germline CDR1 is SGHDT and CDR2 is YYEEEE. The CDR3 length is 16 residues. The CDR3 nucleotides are TGTGCCAGCAGCTTAGGTCGGGACAGAGTCCGGCACGAGCAGTACTTC. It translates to CASSLGRDRVRHEQYF.

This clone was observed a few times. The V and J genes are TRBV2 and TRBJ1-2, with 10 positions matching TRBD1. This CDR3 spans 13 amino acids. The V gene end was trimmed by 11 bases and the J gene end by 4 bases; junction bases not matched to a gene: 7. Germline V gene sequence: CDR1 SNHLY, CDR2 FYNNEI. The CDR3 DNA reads TGTGCCTCCGGACAGGGGGAAGGCTATGGCTACACCTTC. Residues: CASGQGEGYGYTF. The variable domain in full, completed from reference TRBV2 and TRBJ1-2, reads EPEVTQTPSHQVTQMGQEVILRCVPISNHLYFYWYRQILGQKVEFLVSFYNNEISEKSEIFDDQFSVERPDGSNFTLKIRSTKLEDSAMYFCASGQGEGYGYTFGSGTRLTVV.

The CDR3 DNA follows: TGCGCCAGCAGTGAGATGGGCCCAGGTAGAGACGGGGAGCTGTTTTTT. The encoded protein is CASSEMGPGRDGELFF. The V gene is TRBV10-2, the J gene TRBJ2-2; D call uncertain. The germline CDR1 and CDR2 sequences are WSHSY and SAAADI. V was cut by 2 bases and J by 7 bases, with 17 bases left in between. The length of the CDR3 is 16 residues.

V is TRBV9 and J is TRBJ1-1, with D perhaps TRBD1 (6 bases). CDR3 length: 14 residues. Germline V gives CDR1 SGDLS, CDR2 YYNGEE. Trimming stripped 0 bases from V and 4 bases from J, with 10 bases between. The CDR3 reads CASSVDRVITEAFF. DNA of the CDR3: TGTGCCAGCAGCGTAGACAGGGTAATCACTGAAGCTTTCTTT.

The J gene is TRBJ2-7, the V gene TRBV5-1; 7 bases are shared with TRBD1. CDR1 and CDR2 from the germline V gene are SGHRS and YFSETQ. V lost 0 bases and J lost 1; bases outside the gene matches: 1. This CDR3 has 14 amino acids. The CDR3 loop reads CASSLGGQSYEQYF. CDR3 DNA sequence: TGCGCCAGCAGCTTGGGGGGACAGTCCTACGAGCAGTACTTC. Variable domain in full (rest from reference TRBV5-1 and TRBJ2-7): KAGVTQTPRYLIKTRGQQVTLSCSPISGHRSVSWYQQTPGQGLQFLFEYFSETQRNKGNFPGRFSGRQFSNSRSEMNVSTLELGDSALYLCASSLGGQSYEQYFGPGTRLTVT.

The CDR3 nucleotides are TGCGCCAGCAGCCTAAGCCGCAATCAGCCCCAGCATTTT. Translating gives CASSLSRNQPQHF. The chain combines TRBV4-3 with TRBJ1-5; D unclear. V was trimmed by 4 bases and J by 2 bases, leaving 6 bases between them. This CDR3 has 13 residues. The germline V gene has CDR1 LGHNA and CDR2 YSLEER.

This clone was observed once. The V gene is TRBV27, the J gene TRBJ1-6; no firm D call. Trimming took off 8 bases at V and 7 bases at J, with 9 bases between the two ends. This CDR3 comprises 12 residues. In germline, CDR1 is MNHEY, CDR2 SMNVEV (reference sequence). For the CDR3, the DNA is TGTGCCAGCGGCTACGGGAATTCACCCCTCCACTTT. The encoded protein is CASGYGNSPLHF.

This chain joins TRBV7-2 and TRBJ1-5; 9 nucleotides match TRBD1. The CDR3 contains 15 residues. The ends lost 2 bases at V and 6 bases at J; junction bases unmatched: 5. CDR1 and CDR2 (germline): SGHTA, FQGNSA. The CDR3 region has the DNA TGTGCCAGCAGCTTAAGACAGGGGGAGGGTCAGCCCCAGCATTTT. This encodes CASSLRQGEGQPQHF.

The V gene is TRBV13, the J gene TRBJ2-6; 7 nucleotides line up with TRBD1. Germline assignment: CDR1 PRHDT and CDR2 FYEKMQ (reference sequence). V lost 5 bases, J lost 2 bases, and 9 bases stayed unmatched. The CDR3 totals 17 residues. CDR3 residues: CASSLGQEPAGANVLTF. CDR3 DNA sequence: TGTGCCAGCAGCCTCGGACAGGAACCCGCTGGGGCCAACGTCCTGACTTTC.

CDR3 loop: CASSFRDRVNYGYTF. In DNA, the CDR3 is TGTGCCAGCAGCTTCCGGGACAGGGTTAACTATGGCTACACCTTC. The V and J genes are TRBV5-6 and TRBJ1-2, with TRBD1 matching over 9 bases. CDR1 is SGHDT and CDR2 is YYEEEE in the germline V gene. The V segment lost 2 bases and the J segment 1 base; nucleotides outside the gene matches: 3. This CDR3 is built from 15 residues.

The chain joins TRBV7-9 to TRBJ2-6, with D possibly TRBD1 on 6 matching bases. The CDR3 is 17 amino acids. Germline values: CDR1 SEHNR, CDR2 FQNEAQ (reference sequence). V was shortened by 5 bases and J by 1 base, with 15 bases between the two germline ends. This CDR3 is CASSATGLTSGANVLTF. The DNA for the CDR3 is TGTGCCAGCAGCGCAACAGGGTTGACGTCTGGGGCCAACGTCCTGACTTTC.

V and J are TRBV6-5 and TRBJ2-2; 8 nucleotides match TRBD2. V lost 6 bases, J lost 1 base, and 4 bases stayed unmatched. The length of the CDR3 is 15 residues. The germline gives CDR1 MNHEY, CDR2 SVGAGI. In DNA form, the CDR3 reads TGTGCCAGCAGACGGGGGGGAGTGAACACCGGGGAGCTGTTTTTT. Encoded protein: CASRRGGVNTGELFF.

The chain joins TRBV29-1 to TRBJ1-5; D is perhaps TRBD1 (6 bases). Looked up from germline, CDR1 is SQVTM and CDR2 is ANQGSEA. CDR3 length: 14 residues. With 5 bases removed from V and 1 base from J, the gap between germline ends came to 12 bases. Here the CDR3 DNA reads TGCAGCGTTCAACAGGGAAGCAGCAATCAGCCCCAGCATTTT. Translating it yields CSVQQGSSNQPQHF.

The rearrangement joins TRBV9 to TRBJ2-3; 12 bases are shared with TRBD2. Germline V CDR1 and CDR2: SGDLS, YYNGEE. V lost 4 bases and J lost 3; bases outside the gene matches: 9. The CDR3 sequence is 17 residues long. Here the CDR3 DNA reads TGTGCCAGCAGCCCCCGACTAGCGGGGGTTGGTACAGATACGCAGTATTTT. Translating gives CASSPRLAGVGTDTQYF.

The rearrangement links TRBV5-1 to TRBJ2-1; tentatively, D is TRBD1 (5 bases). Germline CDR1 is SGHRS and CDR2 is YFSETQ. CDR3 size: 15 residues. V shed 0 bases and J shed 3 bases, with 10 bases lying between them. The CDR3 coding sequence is TGCGCCAGCAGCTTGGGACAGCCCCTCTACAATGAGCAGTTCTTC. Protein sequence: CASSLGQPLYNEQFF. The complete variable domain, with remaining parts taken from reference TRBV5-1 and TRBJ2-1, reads KAGVTQTPRYLIKTRGQQVTLSCSPISGHRSVSWYQQTPGQGLQFLFEYFSETQRNKGNFPGRFSGRQFSNSRSEMNVSTLELGDSALYLCASSLGQPLYNEQFFGPGTRLTVL.

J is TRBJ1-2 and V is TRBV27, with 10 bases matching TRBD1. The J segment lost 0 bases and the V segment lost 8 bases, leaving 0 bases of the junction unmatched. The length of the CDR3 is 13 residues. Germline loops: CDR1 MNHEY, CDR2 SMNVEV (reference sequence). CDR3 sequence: CASGQGANYGYTF. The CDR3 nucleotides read TGTGCCAGCGGACAGGGGGCTAACTATGGCTACACCTTC.

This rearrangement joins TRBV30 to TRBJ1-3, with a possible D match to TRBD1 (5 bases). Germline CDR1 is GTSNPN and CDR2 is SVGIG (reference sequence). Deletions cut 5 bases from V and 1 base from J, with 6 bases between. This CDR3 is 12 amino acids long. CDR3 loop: CAWGQSGNTIYF. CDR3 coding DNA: TGTGCCTGGGGACAATCTGGAAACACCATATATTTT.

The chain's CDR3 is CASSLFNRVYNEQFF. Here the CDR3 DNA reads TGTGCCAGCAGCTTATTTAACCGGGTTTACAATGAGCAGTTCTTC. The chain carries TRBV11-2 and TRBJ2-1; no clear D. The V end lost 2 bases, the J end lost 4 bases, and 12 bases lay between the germline ends. Germline-derived CDR1 and CDR2 are SGHAT and FQNNGV. The CDR3 runs 15 residues.

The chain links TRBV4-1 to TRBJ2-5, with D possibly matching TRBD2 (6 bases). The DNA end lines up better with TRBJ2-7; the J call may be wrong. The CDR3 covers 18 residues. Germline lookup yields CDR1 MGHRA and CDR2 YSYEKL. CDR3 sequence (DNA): TGCGCCAGCAGCCAAGATTCGACGTCGGGCAGGGCGGGGTACGAGCAGTACTTC. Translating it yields CASSQDSTSGRAGYEQYF.

The CDR3 DNA follows: TGTGCCAGCAGCCTAAGGGGTTACGAATCCGGGGAGCTGTTTTTT. This sequence encodes CASSLRGYESGELFF. The rearrangement uses TRBV2 and TRBJ2-2; D is perhaps TRBD1 (5 bases). The CDR3 consists of 15 residues. With 6 bases removed from V and 6 bases from J, the gap between germline ends came to 17 bases. Germline V CDR1 and CDR2: SNHLY, FYNNEI.

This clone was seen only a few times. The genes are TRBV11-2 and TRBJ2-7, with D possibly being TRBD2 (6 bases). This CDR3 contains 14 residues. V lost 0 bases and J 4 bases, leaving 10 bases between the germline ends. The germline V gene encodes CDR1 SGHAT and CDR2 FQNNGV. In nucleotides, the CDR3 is TGTGCCAGCAGCTTAGAGGGGGGTCGTTACGAGCAGTACTTC. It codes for CASSLEGGRYEQYF. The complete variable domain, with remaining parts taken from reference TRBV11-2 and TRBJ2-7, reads EAGVAQSPRYKIIEKRQSVAFWCNPISGHATLYWYQQILGQGPKLLIQFQNNGVVDDSQLPKDRFSAERLKGVDSTLKIQPAKLEDSAVYLCASSLEGGRYEQYFGPGTRLTVT.

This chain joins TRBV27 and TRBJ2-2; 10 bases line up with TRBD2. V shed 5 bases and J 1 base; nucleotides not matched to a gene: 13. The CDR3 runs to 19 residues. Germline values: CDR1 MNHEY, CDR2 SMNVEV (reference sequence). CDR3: CASSPLESLAGGNTGELFF. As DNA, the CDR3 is TGTGCCAGCAGTCCGCTCGAAAGCTTAGCGGGGGGGAACACCGGGGAGCTGTTTTTT.

This CDR3 reads CASSQEWVHGRGGATDTQYF. In DNA form, the CDR3 reads TGCGCCAGCAGCCAAGAATGGGTGCATGGGCGGGGGGGCGCAACAGATACGCAGTATTTT. The chain is built from TRBV4-3 and TRBJ2-3; 9 nucleotides agree with TRBD2. V was pared by 0 bases and J by 3 bases, with 16 bases of the junction left unmatched. In germline, CDR1 is LGHNA, CDR2 YSLEER. The CDR3 extends over 20 amino acids.

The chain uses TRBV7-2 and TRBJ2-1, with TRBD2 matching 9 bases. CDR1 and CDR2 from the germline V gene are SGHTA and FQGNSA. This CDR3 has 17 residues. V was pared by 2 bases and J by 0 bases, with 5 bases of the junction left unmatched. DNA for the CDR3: TGTGCCAGCAGCTTATTTGCTAGCGGGGCCTCCTACAATGAGCAGTTCTTC. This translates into CASSLFASGASYNEQFF.

CDR3 bases: TGTGCCAGCAGCCGGGGGGACAGGTCGTACGAGCAGTACTTC. This encodes CASSRGDRSYEQYF. The V and J genes are TRBV9 and TRBJ2-5; perhaps TRBD1 as D (8 bases). Judging by the DNA end, TRBJ2-7 fits better; the J call may be wrong. Germline CDR1 is SGDLS and CDR2 is YYNGEE. This CDR3 contains 14 residues.

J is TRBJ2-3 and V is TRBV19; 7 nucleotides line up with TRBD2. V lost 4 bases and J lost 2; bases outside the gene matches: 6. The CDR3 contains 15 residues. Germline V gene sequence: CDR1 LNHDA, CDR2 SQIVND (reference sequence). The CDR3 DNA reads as TGTGCCAGTAGTACCTCTAGCGGATACACAGATACGCAGTATTTT. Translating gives CASSTSSGYTDTQYF.

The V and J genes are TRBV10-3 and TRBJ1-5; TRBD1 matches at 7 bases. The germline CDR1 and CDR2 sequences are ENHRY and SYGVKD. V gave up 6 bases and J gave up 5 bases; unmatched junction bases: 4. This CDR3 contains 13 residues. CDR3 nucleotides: TGTGCCATCAGAGGGGGCGGTGATCAGCCCCAGCATTTT. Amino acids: CAIRGGGDQPQHF.

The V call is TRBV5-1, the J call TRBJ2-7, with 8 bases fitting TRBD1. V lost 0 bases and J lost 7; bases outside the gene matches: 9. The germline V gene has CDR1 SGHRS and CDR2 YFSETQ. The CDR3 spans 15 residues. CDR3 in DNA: TGCGCCAGCAGCTTGGCCGCAGGGGGCGTTTGGGAGCAGTACTTC. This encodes CASSLAAGGVWEQYF.

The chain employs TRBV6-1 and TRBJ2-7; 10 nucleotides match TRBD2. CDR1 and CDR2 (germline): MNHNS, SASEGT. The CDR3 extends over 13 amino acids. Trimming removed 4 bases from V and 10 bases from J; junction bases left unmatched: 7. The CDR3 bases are TGTGCCAGCAGTGCCGATAGGACTAGCGGCCAGTACTTC. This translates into CASSADRTSGQYF.

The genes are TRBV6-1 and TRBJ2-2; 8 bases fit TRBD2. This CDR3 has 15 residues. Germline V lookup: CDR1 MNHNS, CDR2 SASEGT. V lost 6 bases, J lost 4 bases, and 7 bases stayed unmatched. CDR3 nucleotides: TGTGCCAGCAGCCGTGGACTAGCAGGCACCGGGGAGCTGTTTTTT. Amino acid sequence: CASSRGLAGTGELFF.